This T cell receptor beta chain was sequenced during a study of response to subunit inactivated influenza vaccine. TCRdb passed the RT-PCR reads through MiXCR, listing each CDR3 protein once. Of some 480,000 distinct CDR3 sequences listed, 9.5% to 12% were seen once; the top ten hold less than 15%. V was trimmed by 3 bases and J by 6 bases, leaving 12 bases between them. CDR1 is DFQATT and CDR2 is SNEGSKA in the germline V gene (reference sequence). This CDR3 spans 12 amino acids. At least ten counts were recorded for this clonotype. Antigen: not known. Study-level points and caveats: Authors proposed each seasonal influenza vaccination draws in few new T cells.

The rearrangement uses TRBV20-1 and TRBJ2-7, with no clear D. The sample here was PBMCs from blood, taken about 6 weeks after vaccination. The clonotype originates from a man aged 50 to 60 who received an inactivated influenza vaccine. For the CDR3, the DNA is TGCAGTGCTAGGACCATACTGGCCGAGCAGTACTTC. Its protein product is CSARTILAEQYF.